These 21 T cell receptor beta chains share one sample of origin, sequenced in a study of CD8+CD57+ T cells in acquired aplastic anemia. CDR3 and TCR beta VDJ profiling relied on a genomic DNA template. TCRdb ran MiXCR on the reads and lists one entry per CDR3 protein. The sample consists of 150,000 or so distinct CDR3 sequences, under 55% of them appearing once. Patients selected for sequencing had displayed CD8+CD57+ cell expansion by flow cytometry. The sample was sorted CD4+, CD8+, or CD8+CD57+ T cells (not recorded which) from PBMCs. Receptors originate from a human donor with aplastic anemia.

On this clonotype itself: A junction boundary mismatches the germline segment, possibly from a read error. The chain is built from TRBV10-1 and TRBJ2-7; tentatively, D is TRBD2 (5 bases). The CDR3 contains 13 residues. CDR1 and CDR2 from the germline V gene are WNHNN and SYGVQD (reference sequence). The CDR3 nucleotides read TGTGCCATCAGTGAGGGTCTGTCCTACGAGCAGTACTTC. It is translated as CAISEGLSYEQYF.

This clonotype was detected ten times or more. The chain has TRBV2 and TRBJ2-2; 14 bases agree with TRBD2. V gave up 6 bases and J gave up 7 bases; unmatched junction bases: 4. The CDR3 loop spans 15 amino acids. Germline-derived CDR1 and CDR2 are SNHLY and FYNNEI. The DNA for the CDR3 is TGTGCCAGCAGGGGGACTAGCGGGAGCGTCGGGGAGCTGTTTTTT. It translates to CASRGTSGSVGELFF.

There are many counts of this clonotype. V usage is TRBV29-1 and J usage is TRBJ2-5; D assignment may be TRBD1 or TRBD2 (5 bases each). The CDR3 has 13 residues. With 6 bases removed from V and 5 bases from J, the gap between germline ends came to 16 bases. Germline values: CDR1 SQVTM, CDR2 ANQGSEA. The CDR3 coding sequence is TGCAGCGTCACCGGGACCTGGGGGGAGACCCAGTACTTC. The encoded protein is CSVTGTWGETQYF.

This clonotype was seen many times. The CDR3 DNA reads as TGTGCCAGCGGTAGCAATCAGCCCCAGCATTTT. Amino acids: CASGSNQPQHF. This chain links TRBV6-1 with TRBJ1-5; D unclear. The germline V gene has CDR1 MNHNS and CDR2 SASEGT. The CDR3 totals 11 residues. With 8 bases removed from V and 0 bases from J, the gap between germline ends came to 2 bases.

This sequence joins TRBV27 and TRBJ1-2; the D gene is possibly TRBD1 (5 bases). Trimming cost V 3 bases and J 3 bases, with 14 bases left between them. The CDR3 is made up of 15 amino acids. Germline CDR1 is MNHEY and CDR2 is SMNVEV (reference sequence). The CDR3 loop is CASSFIDRSDYGYTF. DNA for the CDR3: TGTGCCAGCAGTTTCATTGACAGAAGTGACTATGGCTACACCTTC.

V gene TRBV7-9 combines with J gene TRBJ1-1; D not resolved. Germline V gives CDR1 SEHNR, CDR2 FQNEAQ (reference sequence). This CDR3 is 14 amino acids long. The V and J ends lost 4 bases and 1 base respectively, with 10 bases between them. This chain's CDR3 is CASSSSSWNTEAFF. The CDR3 DNA follows: TGTGCCAGCAGCTCTTCTTCATGGAACACTGAAGCTTTCTTT.

This clonotype appeared a few times. This sequence joins TRBV7-8 and TRBJ1-3; the D gene is possibly TRBD1 (6 bases). The V gene lost 5 bases and the J gene lost 3 bases, with 14 bases spanning the gap. The CDR3 is 15 amino acids. The germline gives CDR1 SGHVS, CDR2 FQNEAQ. The DNA of the CDR3 is TGTGCCAGCAGCGAGGACAGTGGAGGTGGAAACACCATATATTTT. This translates into CASSEDSGGGNTIYF.

V gene TRBV10-3 combines with J gene TRBJ2-1; 11 bases match TRBD2. V shed 8 bases and J 4 bases; nucleotides not matched to a gene: 4. Germline values: CDR1 ENHRY, CDR2 SYGVKD. CDR3 length: 14 residues. Here the CDR3 DNA reads TGTGCCATCGGCGGGACTAGCGGATACAATGAGCAGTTCTTC. Protein product: CAIGGTSGYNEQFF.

This chain connects TRBV4-3 to TRBJ2-1; 12 nucleotides align to TRBD2. The J segment lost 8 bases and the V segment lost 4 bases, leaving 6 bases of the junction unmatched. The CDR3 is made up of 15 amino acids. From germline, CDR1 is LGHNA and CDR2 YSLEER. The CDR3 loop is CASSPSGRGNDEQFF. Written as DNA, the CDR3 is TGCGCCAGCAGCCCTAGCGGGAGGGGCAATGATGAGCAGTTCTTC.

This clonotype appeared once. J is TRBJ1-5 and V is TRBV10-3, with unresolved D. Germline V lookup: CDR1 ENHRY, CDR2 SYGVKD. The CDR3 covers 13 residues. Trimming took off 4 bases at V and 4 bases at J, with 8 bases between the two ends. CDR3 sequence reads: CAISGSVNQPQHF. As DNA, the CDR3 is TGTGCCATCAGTGGGAGCGTTAATCAGCCCCAGCATTTT.

This clonotype was observed a few times. The chain recombines TRBV19 with TRBJ1-2; the match to TRBD1 covers 10 bases. The germline CDR1 and CDR2 sequences are LNHDA and SQIVND (reference sequence). The CDR3 spans 14 residues. V shed 8 bases and J 0 bases; nucleotides not matched to a gene: 3. The CDR3 loop reads CASWDRGANYGYTF. The CDR3 DNA sequence: TGTGCCAGTTGGGACAGGGGCGCTAACTATGGCTACACCTTC. Variable domain in full (rest from reference TRBV19 and TRBJ1-2): DGGITQSPKYLFRKEGQNVTLSCEQNLNHDAMYWYRQDPGQGLRLIYYSQIVNDFQKGDIAEGYSVSREKKESFPLTVTSAQKNPTAFYLCASWDRGANYGYTFGSGTRLTVV.

The sample holds many counts of this clonotype. The V call is TRBV19, the J call TRBJ1-5, with no clear D. Germline V lookup: CDR1 LNHDA, CDR2 SQIVND (reference sequence). Trimming took 10 bases from V and 0 from J, leaving 13 bases between them. This CDR3 region has 14 residues. The CDR3 DNA reads TGTGCCACCCTAAGCCGGGGTAGCAATCAGCCCCAGCATTTT. This gives the protein CATLSRGSNQPQHF.

The chain is built from TRBV7-6 and TRBJ1-2, with D possibly matching TRBD1 (6 bases). Trimming took 1 base from V and 8 from J, leaving 17 bases between them. The CDR3 runs to 15 residues. Germline V gene lookup returns CDR1 SGHVS and CDR2 FNYEAQ. CDR3 coding DNA: TGTGCCAGCAGCTTAGAGTCACGGGGGGCGGGCGGCTACACCTTC. Translating gives CASSLESRGAGGYTF.

In its sample, this clonotype was seen many times. The chain has TRBV24-1 and TRBJ2-1, with D perhaps matching TRBD1 (6 bases). The V and J ends lost 9 bases and 3 bases respectively, with 14 bases between them. Germline V gives CDR1 KGHDR, CDR2 SFDVKD. This CDR3 contains 14 residues. In nucleotides, the CDR3 is TGTGCCACCTCGAAGCTGGACAGCTACAATGAGCAGTTCTTC. Its protein is CATSKLDSYNEQFF.

The gene calls are TRBV20-1 and TRBJ2-1; D unclear. Germline loops: CDR1 DFQATT, CDR2 SNEGSKA (reference sequence). The V end was cut by 2 bases, the J end by 10 bases, with 9 bases between. The CDR3 runs to 11 residues. The CDR3 loop is CSARLGGEQFF. CDR3 nucleotide sequence: TGCAGTGCTAGACTAGGCGGCGAGCAGTTCTTC.

The chain has TRBV6-8 and TRBJ1-6; TRBD1 might be the D (6 bases). Germline-derived CDR1 and CDR2 are MNHGY and SAAAGT. The CDR3 length is 14 residues. V was clipped by 8 bases and J by 9 bases, with 17 bases between them. CDR3 in DNA: TGTGCCAGCGGGGAGGCAGGGGTTAGTTCACCCCTCCACTTT. This encodes CASGEAGVSSPLHF.

Points on this clonotype: A much larger clone lies one base from this, so it may be a read error. The conserved final phenylalanine or tryptophan is absent from the CDR3, which likely points to a read error. The genes are TRBV5-6 and TRBJ1-2; the D is unclear. This CDR3 has 16 amino acids. The V gene's germline CDR1 is SGHDT and CDR2 YYEEEE. V lost 2 bases, J lost 2 bases, and 16 bases lay in between. CDR3 sequence reads: CASSLWRVRANYGYTL. The DNA for the CDR3 is TGTGCCAGCAGCTTATGGAGGGTACGGGCAAACTATGGCTACACCCTC.

The chain carries TRBV7-2 and TRBJ2-5; D gene uncertain. This CDR3 spans 12 amino acids. V was shortened by 4 bases and J by 7 bases, with 10 bases between the two germline ends. Germline CDR1 SGHTA, CDR2 FQGNSA. This chain's CDR3 is CASSWVGWTQYF. As DNA, the CDR3 is TGTGCCAGCAGCTGGGTCGGTTGGACCCAGTACTTC.

V is TRBV19 and J is TRBJ1-5; the D is unclear. This CDR3 spans 14 amino acids. The germline CDR1 and CDR2 sequences are LNHDA and SQIVND (reference sequence). Deletions cut 4 bases from V and 4 bases from J, with 11 bases between. The CDR3 here is CASSTDGVNQPQHF. The CDR3 DNA follows: TGTGCCAGTAGTACGGACGGGGTTAATCAGCCCCAGCATTTT.

The chain couples TRBV24-1 to TRBJ2-3, with TRBD2 matching over 9 bases. Germline assignment: CDR1 KGHDR and CDR2 SFDVKD. The CDR3 spans 14 residues. Unmatched junction bases numbered 6, after V lost 4 bases and J lost 8 bases. The CDR3 nucleotides are TGTGCCACCAGTGACACGGGACTAGCAGGTACGCAGTATTTT. The encoded protein is CATSDTGLAGTQYF.

The genes are TRBV9 and TRBJ1-1, with TRBD1 identical over 7 bases. Germline V gene sequence: CDR1 SGDLS, CDR2 YYNGEE. CDR3 length equals 15 residues. After removal of 6 bases from V and 4 bases from J, the junction contained 12 bases not matched to a gene. The CDR3: CASKVVAAGGTEAFF. The CDR3 region has the DNA TGTGCCAGCAAAGTGGTCGCGGCAGGGGGCACTGAAGCTTTCTTT.